This T cell receptor beta chain was recovered during a study of blood T cell repertoires in COVID-19. Study background: Collection of acute and convalescent COVID-19 samples took place in the United States, Italy and Spain. From T cells, B-cell-depleted T cells, or PBMCs came the material, which was cDNA or gDNA.

This clone appeared once. At one boundary the junction diverges from the germline segment, which might be a read error. Authors' processing steps: Amplification of reference gene primers was used by the study to estimate nucleated cell counts. The repertoire was sequenced with immunoSEQ multiplex PCR; TCRdb's copy has only in-frame clones and lacks some. That table is the source of V, J and clone size, and D and trimming were worked out from the DNA. The sample gives 45,000 to 55,000 clones, less than 90% of which show up once; over 4.5% is in the top ten. The sequence came from a human donor in a cohort sampled during active COVID-19. The sequencing sample was made of peripheral blood.

The CDR3 DNA is TGTGTCAGCAGTGGGGGGTTGGTGTCCTACAATGAGCAGTTCTTC. This encodes CVSSGGLVSYNEQFF. The chain is built from TRBV28 and TRBJ2-1, with D perhaps TRBD2 (6 bases). Germline V gives CDR1 MDHEN, CDR2 SYDVKM. CDR3 length: 15 amino acids. The full variable domain, in which reference TRBV28 and TRBJ2-1 provide the parts outside the CDR3, is DVKVTQSSRYLVKRTGEKVFLECVQDMDHENMFWYRQDPGLGLRLIYFSYDVKMKEKGDIPEGYSVSREKKERFSLILESASTNQTSMYLCVSSGGLVSYNEQFFGPGTRLTVL.